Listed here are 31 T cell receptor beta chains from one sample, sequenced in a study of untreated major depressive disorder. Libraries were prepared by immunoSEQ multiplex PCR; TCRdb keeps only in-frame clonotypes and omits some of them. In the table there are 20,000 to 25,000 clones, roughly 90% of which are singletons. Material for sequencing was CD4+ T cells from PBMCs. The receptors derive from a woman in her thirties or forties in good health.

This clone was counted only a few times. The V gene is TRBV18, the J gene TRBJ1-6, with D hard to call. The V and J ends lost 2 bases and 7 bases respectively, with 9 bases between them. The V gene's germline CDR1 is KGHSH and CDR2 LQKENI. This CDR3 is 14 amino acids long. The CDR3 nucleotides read TGTGCCAGCTCACCAACTCCGGGGAATTCACCCCTCCACTTT. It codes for CASSPTPGNSPLHF.

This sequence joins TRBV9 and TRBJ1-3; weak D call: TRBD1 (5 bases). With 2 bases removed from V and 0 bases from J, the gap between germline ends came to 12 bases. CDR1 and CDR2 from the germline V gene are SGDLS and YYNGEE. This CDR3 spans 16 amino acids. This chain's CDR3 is CASSVQGAHSGNTIYF. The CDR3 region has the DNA TGTGCCAGCAGCGTCCAGGGTGCTCACTCTGGAAACACCATATATTTT.

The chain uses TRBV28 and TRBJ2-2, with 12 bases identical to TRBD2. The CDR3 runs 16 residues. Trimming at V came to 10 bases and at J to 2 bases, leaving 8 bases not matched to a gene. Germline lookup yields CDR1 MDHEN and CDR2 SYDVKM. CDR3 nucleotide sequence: TGTGCCACTCCTAGCGGGAGGGGATCAAACACCGGGGAGCTGTTTTTT. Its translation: CATPSGRGSNTGELFF.

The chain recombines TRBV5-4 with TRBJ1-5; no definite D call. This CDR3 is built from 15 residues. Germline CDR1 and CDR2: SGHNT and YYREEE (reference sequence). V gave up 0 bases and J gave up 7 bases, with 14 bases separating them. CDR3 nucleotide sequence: TGTGCCAGCAGCTTGGATGGAGGAGGGCAACAGCCCCAGCATTTT. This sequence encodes CASSLDGGGQQPQHF.

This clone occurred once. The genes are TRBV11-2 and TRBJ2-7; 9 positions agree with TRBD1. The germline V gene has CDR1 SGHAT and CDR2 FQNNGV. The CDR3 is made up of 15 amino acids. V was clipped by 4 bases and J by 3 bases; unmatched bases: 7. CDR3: CASSSSDRGNYEQYV. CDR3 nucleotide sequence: TGTGCCAGCAGCTCCTCGGACAGGGGCAACTACGAGCAGTACGTC.

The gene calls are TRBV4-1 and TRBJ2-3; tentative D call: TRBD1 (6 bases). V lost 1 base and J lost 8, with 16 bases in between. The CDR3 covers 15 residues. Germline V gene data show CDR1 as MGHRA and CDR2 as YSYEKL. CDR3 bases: TGCGCCAGCAGCCAAGGGTTTGGGGGCAGGGTTACGCAGTATTTT. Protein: CASSQGFGGRVTQYF.

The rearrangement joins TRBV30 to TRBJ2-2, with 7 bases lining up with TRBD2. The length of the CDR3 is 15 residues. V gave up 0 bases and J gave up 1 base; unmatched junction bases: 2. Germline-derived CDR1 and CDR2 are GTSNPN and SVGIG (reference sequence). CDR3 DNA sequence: TGTGCCTGGAGTGTACTAGCGAGGAACACCGGGGAGCTGTTTTTT. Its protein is CAWSVLARNTGELFF.

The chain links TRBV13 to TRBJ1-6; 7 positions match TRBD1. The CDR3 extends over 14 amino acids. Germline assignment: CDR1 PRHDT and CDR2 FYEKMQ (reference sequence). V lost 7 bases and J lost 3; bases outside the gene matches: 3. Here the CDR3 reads CASTPGGYNSPLHF. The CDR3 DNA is TGTGCCAGCACTCCAGGGGGCTATAATTCACCCCTCCACTTT.

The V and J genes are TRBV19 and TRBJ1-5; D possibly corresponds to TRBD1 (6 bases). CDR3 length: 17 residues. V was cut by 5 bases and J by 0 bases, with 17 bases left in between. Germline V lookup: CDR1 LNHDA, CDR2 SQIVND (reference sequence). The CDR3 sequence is CASSPRDHRASNQPQHF. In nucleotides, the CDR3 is TGTGCCAGTAGTCCGAGAGACCACAGGGCTAGCAATCAGCCCCAGCATTTT.

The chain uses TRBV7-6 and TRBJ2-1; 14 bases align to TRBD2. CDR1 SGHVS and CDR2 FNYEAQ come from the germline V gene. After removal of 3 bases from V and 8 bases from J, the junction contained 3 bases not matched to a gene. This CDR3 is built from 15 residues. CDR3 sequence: CASSLTSGRADEQFF. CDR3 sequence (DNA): TGTGCCAGCAGCTTGACTAGCGGGAGGGCGGATGAGCAGTTCTTC.

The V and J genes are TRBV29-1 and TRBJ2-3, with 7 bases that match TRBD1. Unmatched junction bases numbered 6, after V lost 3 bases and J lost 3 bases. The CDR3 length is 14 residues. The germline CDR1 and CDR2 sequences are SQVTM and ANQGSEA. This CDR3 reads CSVEGLTGTDTQYF. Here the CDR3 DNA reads TGCAGCGTTGAGGGTTTGACAGGGACAGATACGCAGTATTTT.

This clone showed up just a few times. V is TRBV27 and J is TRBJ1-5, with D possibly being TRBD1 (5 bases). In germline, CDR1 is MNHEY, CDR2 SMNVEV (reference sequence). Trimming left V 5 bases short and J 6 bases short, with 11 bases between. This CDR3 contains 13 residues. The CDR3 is CASSPGSTQPQHF. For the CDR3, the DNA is TGTGCCAGCAGTCCAGGGTCCACTCAGCCCCAGCATTTT.

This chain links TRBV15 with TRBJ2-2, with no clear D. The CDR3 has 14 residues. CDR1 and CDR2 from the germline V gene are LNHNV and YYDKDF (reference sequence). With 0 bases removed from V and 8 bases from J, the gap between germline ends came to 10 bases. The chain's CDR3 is CATSRDRRLGELFF. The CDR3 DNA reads TGTGCCACCAGCAGAGACCGCCGGTTAGGGGAGCTGTTTTTT.

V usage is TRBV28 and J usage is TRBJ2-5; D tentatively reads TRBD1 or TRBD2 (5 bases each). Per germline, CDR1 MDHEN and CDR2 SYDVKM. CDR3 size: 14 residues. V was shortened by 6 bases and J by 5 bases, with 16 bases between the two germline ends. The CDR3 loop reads CASRGPDEVETQYF. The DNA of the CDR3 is TGTGCCAGCAGGGGACCCGACGAGGTGGAGACCCAGTACTTC. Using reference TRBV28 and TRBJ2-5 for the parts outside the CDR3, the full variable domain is DVKVTQSSRYLVKRTGEKVFLECVQDMDHENMFWYRQDPGLGLRLIYFSYDVKMKEKGDIPEGYSVSREKKERFSLILESASTNQTSMYLCASRGPDEVETQYFGPGTRLLVL.

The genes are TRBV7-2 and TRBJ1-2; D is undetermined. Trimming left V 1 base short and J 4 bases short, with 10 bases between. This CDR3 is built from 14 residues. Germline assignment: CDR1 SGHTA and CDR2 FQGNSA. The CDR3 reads CASSLEAPPYGYTF. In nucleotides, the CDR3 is TGTGCCAGCAGCTTAGAGGCGCCTCCCTATGGCTACACCTTC.

The CDR3 spells CASSLDLQGSRTF. Here the CDR3 DNA reads TGTGCCAGCAGCTTAGACCTACAGGGGAGCAGAACCTTC. The J gene is TRBJ1-2, the V gene TRBV7-9, with 7 bases aligning to TRBD1. Germline values: CDR1 SEHNR, CDR2 FQNEAQ (reference sequence). CDR3 size: 13 residues. After removal of 1 base from V and 14 bases from J, the junction contained 10 bases not matched to a gene.

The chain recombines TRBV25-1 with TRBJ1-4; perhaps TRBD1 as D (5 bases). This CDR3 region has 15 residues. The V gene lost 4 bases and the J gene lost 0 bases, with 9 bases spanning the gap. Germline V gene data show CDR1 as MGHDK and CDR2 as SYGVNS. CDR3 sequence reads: CASSGDGSTNEKLFF. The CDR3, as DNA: TGTGCCAGCAGTGGGGACGGATCAACTAATGAAAAACTGTTTTTT.

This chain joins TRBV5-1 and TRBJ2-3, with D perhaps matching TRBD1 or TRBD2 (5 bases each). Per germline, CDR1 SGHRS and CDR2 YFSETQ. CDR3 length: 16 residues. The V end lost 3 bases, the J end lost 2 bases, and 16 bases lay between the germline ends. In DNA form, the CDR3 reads TGCGCCAGCAGCTCGGTATCTTCGGGACCCACAGATACGCAGTATTTT. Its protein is CASSSVSSGPTDTQYF.

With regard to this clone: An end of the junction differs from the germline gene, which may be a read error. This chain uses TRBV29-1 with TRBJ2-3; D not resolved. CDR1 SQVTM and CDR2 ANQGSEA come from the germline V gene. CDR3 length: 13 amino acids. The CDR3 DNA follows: TGCAGCGCCCCAGTGACCGGCACGGATACGCAGTATTTT. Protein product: CSAPVTGTDTQYF.

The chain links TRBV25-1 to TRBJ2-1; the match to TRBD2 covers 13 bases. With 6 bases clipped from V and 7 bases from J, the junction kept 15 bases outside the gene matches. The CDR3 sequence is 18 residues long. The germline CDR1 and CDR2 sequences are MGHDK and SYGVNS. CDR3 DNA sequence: TGTGCCAGCAGGACCGACCCCGACCTACTAGCGGGAGGGAATGAGCAGTTCTTC. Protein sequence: CASRTDPDLLAGGNEQFF.

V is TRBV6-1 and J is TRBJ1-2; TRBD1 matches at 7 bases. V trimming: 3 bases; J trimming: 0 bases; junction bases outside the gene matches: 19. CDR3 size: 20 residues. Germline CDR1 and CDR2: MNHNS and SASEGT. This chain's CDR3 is CASSEPVSGTASSPNYGYTF. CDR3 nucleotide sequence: TGTGCCAGCAGTGAGCCAGTGTCCGGGACAGCCTCTTCCCCTAACTATGGCTACACCTTC.

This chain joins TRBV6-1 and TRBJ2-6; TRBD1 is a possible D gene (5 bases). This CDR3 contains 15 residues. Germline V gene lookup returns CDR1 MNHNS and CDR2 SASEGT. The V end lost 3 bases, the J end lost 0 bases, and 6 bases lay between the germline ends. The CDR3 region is CASSEDNSGANVLTF. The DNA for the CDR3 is TGTGCCAGCAGTGAGGACAACTCTGGGGCCAACGTCCTGACTTTC.

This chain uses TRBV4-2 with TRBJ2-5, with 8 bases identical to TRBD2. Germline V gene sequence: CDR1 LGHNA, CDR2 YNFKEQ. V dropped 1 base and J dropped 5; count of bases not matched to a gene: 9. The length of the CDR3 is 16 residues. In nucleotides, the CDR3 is TGTGCCAGCAGCCAAGGACGCGGGACTAGATGGGAGACCCAGTACTTC. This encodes CASSQGRGTRWETQYF.

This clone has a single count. CDR3 amino acids: CASSQYRGRDEKLFF. In nucleotides, the CDR3 is TGCGCCAGCAGCCAGTACAGGGGGCGGGATGAAAAACTGTTTTTT. The V gene is TRBV4-1, the J gene TRBJ1-4; the match to TRBD1 covers 9 bases. This CDR3 contains 15 residues. V lost 3 bases to trimming and J lost 6 bases; unmatched junction nucleotides: 5. Germline V gene lookup returns CDR1 MGHRA and CDR2 YSYEKL.

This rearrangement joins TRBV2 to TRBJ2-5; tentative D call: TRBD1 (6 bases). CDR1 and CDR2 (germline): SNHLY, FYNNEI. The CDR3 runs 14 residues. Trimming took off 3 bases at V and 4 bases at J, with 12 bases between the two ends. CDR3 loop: CASSDTRGSETQYF. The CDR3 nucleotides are TGTGCCAGCAGTGATACCAGGGGATCAGAGACCCAGTACTTC.

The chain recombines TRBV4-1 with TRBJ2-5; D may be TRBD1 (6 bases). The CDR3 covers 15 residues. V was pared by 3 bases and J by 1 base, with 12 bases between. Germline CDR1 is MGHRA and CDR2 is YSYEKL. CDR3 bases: TGCGCCAGCAGCCAGCAATGGACAGTCCAAGAGACCCAGTACTTC. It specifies CASSQQWTVQETQYF.

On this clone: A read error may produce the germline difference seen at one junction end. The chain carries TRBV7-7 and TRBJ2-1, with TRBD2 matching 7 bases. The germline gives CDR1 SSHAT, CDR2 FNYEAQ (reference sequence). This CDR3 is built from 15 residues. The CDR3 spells CASSSGRAFGNEQFF. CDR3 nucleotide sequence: TGTGCTAGCAGCTCAGGGAGGGCCTTTGGCAATGAGCAGTTCTTC. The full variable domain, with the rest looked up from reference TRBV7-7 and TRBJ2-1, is GAGVSQSPRYKVTKRGQDVTLRCDPISSHATLYWYQQALGQGPEFLTYFNYEAQPDKSGLPSDRFSAERPEGSISTLTIQRTEQRDSAMYRCASSSGRAFGNEQFFGPGTRLTVL.

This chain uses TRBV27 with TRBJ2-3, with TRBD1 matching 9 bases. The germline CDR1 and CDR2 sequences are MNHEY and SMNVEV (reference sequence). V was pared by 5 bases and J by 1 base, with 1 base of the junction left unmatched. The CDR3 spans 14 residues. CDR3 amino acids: CASSRTGGTDTQYF. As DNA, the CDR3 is TGTGCCAGCAGTCGGACAGGGGGCACAGATACGCAGTATTTT.

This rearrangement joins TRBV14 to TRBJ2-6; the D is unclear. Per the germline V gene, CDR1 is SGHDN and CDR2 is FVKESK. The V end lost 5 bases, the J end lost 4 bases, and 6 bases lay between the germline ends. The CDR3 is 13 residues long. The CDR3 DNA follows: TGTGCCAGCAGCGGCTGGGGGGCCAACGTCCTGACTTTC. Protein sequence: CASSGWGANVLTF.

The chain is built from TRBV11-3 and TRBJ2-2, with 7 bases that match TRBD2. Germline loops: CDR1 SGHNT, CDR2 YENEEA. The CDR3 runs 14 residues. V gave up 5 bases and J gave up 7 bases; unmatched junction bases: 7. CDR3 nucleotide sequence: TGTGCCAGCAGCGAAGGGAGGGTCAACGGGGAGCTGTTTTTT. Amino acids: CASSEGRVNGELFF.

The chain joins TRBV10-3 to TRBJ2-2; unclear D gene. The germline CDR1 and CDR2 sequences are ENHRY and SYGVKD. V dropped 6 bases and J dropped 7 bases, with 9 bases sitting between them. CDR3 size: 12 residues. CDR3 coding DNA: TGTGCCATCAGGCGGATCGGCGGGGAGCTGTTTTTT. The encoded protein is CAIRRIGGELFF.